These T cell receptor beta chains were read from a single sample in a study of cytomegalovirus exposure and HLA in healthy donors. Produced via immunoSEQ multiplex PCR; TCRdb's table is partial and in-frame only. This repertoire includes 55,000 to 85,000 clones. The sample consisted of PBMCs. These receptors were collected from a female donor in good health and CMV-seropositive. Both conserved end residues are part of each CDR3. D genes are given only for firm matches. For some rows the clone size is stated as once, few or many, or as a class when expanded; others skip it.

clone_size d_call j_call v_call cdr3_nt cdr3_aa
. . TRBJ2-2 TRBV6-4 TGTGCCAGCAGTGACTCGAGCGGATCCACCGGGGAGCTGTTTTTT CASSDSSGSTGELFF
. . TRBJ1-1 TRBV18 TGTGCCAGCTCGGGGCTGAACACTGAAGCTTTCTTT CASSGLNTEAFF
. . TRBJ1-4 TRBV7-2 TGTGCCAGCAGCTTAGGAGGGGAAAAACTGTTTTTT CASSLGGEKLFF
. . TRBJ1-5 TRBV4-1 TGCGCCAGCAGCCAAGTCAGAAGCAATCAGCCCCAGCATTTT CASSQVRSNQPQHF
. TRBD1 TRBJ2-3 TRBV28 TGTGCCAGCAACTCCGGCGGGACAGGGAGTGCAGATACGCAGTATTTT CASNSGGTGSADTQYF
. TRBD2 TRBJ2-1 TRBV19 TGTGCCAGTACCACTTACGGGGGGAGCTCCTACAATGAGCAGTTCTTC CASTTYGGSSYNEQFF
. . TRBJ1-2 TRBV29-1 TGCAGCGCCGGAGAGCTAAATTATGGCTACACCTTC CSAGELNYGYTF
. . TRBJ1-5 TRBV28 TGTGCCAGCAGTTTAGGGGGGTCCTTGAATCAGCCCCAGCATTTT CASSLGGSLNQPQHF
. TRBD1 TRBJ1-1 TRBV30 TGTGCCTGGAGCAGGACAGGGGAGCCCTATGAAGCTTTCTTT CAWSRTGEPYEAFF
. TRBD1 TRBJ1-5 TRBV4-3 TGCGCCAGCAGCCAGGATATAACAGGGGTCCACAATCAGCCCCAGCATTTT CASSQDITGVHNQPQHF
. . TRBJ1-1 TRBV19 TGTGCCAGTAGTATAAGTTGGGCAGGGAACACTGAAGCTTTCTTT CASSISWAGNTEAFF
. . TRBJ1-5 TRBV5-6 TGTGCCAGCAGCTTGGTTGGGCAGGGTAGCAATCAGCCCCAGCATTTT CASSLVGQGSNQPQHF
. . TRBJ2-7 TRBV28 TGTGCCAGCAGTTTACAGGAACAGGGGCAGTACTTC CASSLQEQGQYF
. . TRBJ2-5 TRBV12-5 TGTGCTAGTGGTTTTTCCCAGAATCAAGAGACCCAGTACTTC CASGFSQNQETQYF
. . TRBJ1-2 TRBV19 TGTGCCAGTAGTGGGGGCAAATACTATGGCTACACCTTC CASSGGKYYGYTF
. TRBD1 TRBJ2-2 TRBV4-2 TGTGCCAGCAGCCTAACAAGGACAGGGGTTTCCGGGGAGCTGTTTTTT CASSLTRTGVSGELFF
. TRBD1 TRBJ1-2 TRBV27 TGTGCCAGCAGCCCGATGACAGGGGGGGCGACGTATGGCTACACCTTC CASSPMTGGATYGYTF
. TRBD1 TRBJ1-5 TRBV4-2 TGTGCCAGCAGCCAAGACTCCGGGACAGGGGGCCAGCCCCAGCATTTT CASSQDSGTGGQPQHF
. TRBD1 TRBJ1-3 TRBV28 TGTGCCAGCAGTGCCACGGGACAGGGGAACACCATATATTTT CASSATGQGNTIYF
. . TRBJ1-2 TRBV19 TGTGCCAGTAGTGACTCGGGGAACTATGGCTACACCTTC CASSDSGNYGYTF
. . TRBJ2-3 TRBV6-5 TGTGCCAGCAGTTACTATCTAGGGGGTGGAGATACGCAGTATTTT CASSYYLGGGDTQYF
. . TRBJ1-1 TRBV18 TGTGCCAGCTCACCCGCCCCGGGGAAGGCTGAAGCTTTCTTT CASSPAPGKAEAFF
large TRBD1 TRBJ1-2 TRBV7-2 TGTGCCAGCAGCTTGGGAACAGGGGGAGGGCACTATGGCTACACCTTC CASSLGTGGGHYGYTF
. TRBD1 TRBJ1-5 TRBV6-1 TGTGCCAGCAGACCCGGACAGGTGGTTGTCCAGCCCCAGCATTTT CASRPGQVVVQPQHF
. TRBD1 TRBJ1-1 TRBV30 TGTGCCTGGGGTCAGGGACAGGGCCTTGATGAAGCTTTCTTT CAWGQGQGLDEAFF
. . TRBJ1-5 TRBV19 TGTGCCAGTAGTATAAACCTAGCAGTTGGCAATCAGCCCCAGCATTTT CASSINLAVGNQPQHF
. . TRBJ1-1 TRBV4-2 TGTGCCAGCAGCCAAGATTGGGCCCGTGAAGCTTTCTTT CASSQDWAREAFF
. TRBD1 TRBJ2-3 TRBV6-5 TGTGCCAGCAGCTACTCCCGGACAGGGGGAACAGATACGCAGTATTTT CASSYSRTGGTDTQYF